These 2 T cell receptor beta chains originate from one sample sequenced in a study of blood T cell repertoires in COVID-19. Profiling relied on immunoSEQ multiplex PCR, and the TCRdb table lists in-frame clones only, not all of them. The top ten hold roughly 4.9% of the sample, which has about 100,000 clones, 89% seen once. The sequenced sample was peripheral blood. These receptors originate from a man aged 35 to 55 with active or convalescent COVID-19.

This chain links TRBV10-3 with TRBJ2-1; 9 bases align to TRBD1. CDR1 ENHRY and CDR2 SYGVKD come from the germline V gene. The CDR3 totals 13 residues. The V segment lost 7 bases and the J segment 9 bases; nucleotides outside the gene matches: 7. CDR3 nucleotide sequence: TGTGCCATCAATCCGACAGGGGGTAGTGAGCAGTTCTTC. Translated, it gives CAINPTGGSEQFF.

The gene calls are TRBV24-1 and TRBJ1-2; D unresolved. Per germline, CDR1 KGHDR and CDR2 SFDVKD. Trimming took off 0 bases at V and 3 bases at J, with 10 bases between the two ends. This CDR3 is 15 amino acids long. CDR3 amino acids: CATSDLDDKDYGYTF. The CDR3 DNA follows: TGTGCCACCAGTGATTTGGATGACAAAGACTATGGCTACACCTTC.